This T cell receptor beta chain was recorded in a study of vaccination and CD4 T cells after COVID-19. CDR1 is LGHNA and CDR2 is YSLEER in the germline V gene. This CDR3 is built from 19 residues. Trimming cost V 0 bases and J 3 bases; bases outside gene matches: 13. As to treatment: roughly ten-day PBMC culture with coronavirus spike peptide pools or control peptides (ViraFEST assay). The Oncomine TCR Beta short-read assay sequenced DNA from cultured CD4+ T cells. TCRdb re-derived calls from the PCR reads in MiXCR, one entry per CDR3 protein. The repertoire holds 9,000 to 13,000 distinct CDR3 sequences, with roughly 40% as singletons. In the case of this clonotype: What it binds is unknown.

The TCR was taken from a human donor who had recovered from COVID-19. The material sequenced was CD4+ T cells from blood, cultured in vitro, taken after SARS-CoV-2 vaccination. The J gene is TRBJ2-3, the V gene TRBV4-3; 9 bases align to TRBD2. CDR3 region: CASSQDPPPAGGLTDTQYF. The CDR3, as DNA: TGCGCCAGCAGCCAAGATCCCCCCCCGGCGGGAGGGCTGACAGATACGCAGTATTTT.